The rows below give T cell receptor beta chains drawn from one sample of a study of T cell responses to AZD1222 COVID-19 vaccine. Clones were read by immunoSEQ multiplex PCR, and TCRdb kept only the in-frame ones, dropping some. This sample has 150,000 or so clones; approximately 90% occur once, and the top ten carry roughly 3.5%. This specimen was peripheral blood, taken on day 0 of MenACWY control vaccination. The source of these receptors is an adult in good health. The CDR3 runs from the conserved cysteine through the conserved F or W. The order of the fields is V gene, D gene, J gene, clone size, CDR3 DNA, CDR3 protein. D genes are given only for firm matches. Clone size is given for some rows only: seen once, a few or many times, or a class if the clone is expanded.

TRBV11-2	.	TRBJ1-1	.	TGTGCCAGCAGCTTAGAAATAAACACTGAAGCTTTCTTT	CASSLEINTEAFF
TRBV27	.	TRBJ2-5	.	TGTGCCAGCAGTCCCGTCCAGAATACCCAAGAGACCCAGTACTTC	CASSPVQNTQETQYF
TRBV6-5	.	TRBJ1-6	.	TGTGCCAGCAAAGCCCGGACACCTAATTCACCCCTCCACTTT	CASKARTPNSPLHF
TRBV4-1	.	TRBJ1-3	few	TGCGCCAGCAGCCAGGTGGGAAACACCATATATTTT	CASSQVGNTIYF
TRBV14	TRBD2	TRBJ2-7	.	TGTGCCAGCAGTCCTCTAGCGGGGGAGCAGTACTTC	CASSPLAGEQYF
TRBV7-6	.	TRBJ1-5	once	TGTGCCAGCAGCTTAGCGGGGGATCAGCCCCAGCATTTT	CASSLAGDQPQHF
TRBV5-8	.	TRBJ1-1	.	TGTGCCAGCAGCCCTGGGACCTCCCACGGAGGGAACACTGAAGCTTTCTTT	CASSPGTSHGGNTEAFF
TRBV2	TRBD1	TRBJ1-2	.	TGTGCCAGCAGGGAACGGGACAGGGCGAACTATGGCTACACCTTC	CASRERDRANYGYTF
TRBV15	TRBD1	TRBJ2-3	.	TGTGCCACCAGCAGGCCGAAATTTAATGACAGGGTTCTAGATACGCAGTATTTT	CATSRPKFNDRVLDTQYF
TRBV19	.	TRBJ1-5	many	TGTGCCAGTAGTAGCTGGAGCAATCAGCCCCAGCATTTT	CASSSWSNQPQHF
TRBV6-5	TRBD2	TRBJ2-3	.	TGTGCCAGCAGTTCCCCGGGGAGGGCTGCAGATACGCAGTATTTT	CASSSPGRAADTQYF
TRBV28	.	TRBJ2-2	.	TGTGCCAGCAGAACTCCGGGACGGGGAAGAACCGGGGAGCTGTTTTTT	CASRTPGRGRTGELFF
TRBV7-3	.	TRBJ1-1	.	TGTGCCAGCAGCTCATCCCTTGGGGTCACTGAAGCTTTCTTT	CASSSSLGVTEAFF
TRBV7-2	TRBD2	TRBJ2-5	.	TGTGCCAGCAGCTTAGGGGGACTAGCGGGCGCCCAAGAGACCCAGTACTTC	CASSLGGLAGAQETQYF
TRBV30	.	TRBJ2-7	.	TGTGCCTGGACGGGGCGCCTTTTCCCTGAGCAGTACTTC	CAWTGRLFPEQYF
TRBV24-1	.	TRBJ2-5	.	TGTGCCACCAGTGATCCTACGGGCGGTCAAGAGACCCAGTACTTC	CATSDPTGGQETQYF
TRBV4-2	.	TRBJ1-4	few	TGTGCCAGCAGACTGGACGCCCGGAATGAAAAACTGTTTTTT	CASRLDARNEKLFF
TRBV14	.	TRBJ1-1	.	TGTGCCAGCAGCCAATTTAGAGGGCCCCACGGAGCTTTCTTT	CASSQFRGPHGAFF
TRBV2	.	TRBJ2-1	few	TGTGCCAGCAGTTGGGACCTCGGTGGTGAGCAGTTCTTC	CASSWDLGGEQFF
TRBV2	.	TRBJ1-1	.	TGTGCCAGCAGTCCTCGGCAGGGAGTAGCTTTCTTT	CASSPRQGVAFF
TRBV7-2	TRBD1	TRBJ1-2	once	TGTGCCAGCAGCCTGTCGACAGGGCCCTATGGCTACACCTTC	CASSLSTGPYGYTF
TRBV2	.	TRBJ1-5	.	TGTGCCAGCAGCGGACACAAAAACCAGCCCCAGCATTTT	CASSGHKNQPQHF